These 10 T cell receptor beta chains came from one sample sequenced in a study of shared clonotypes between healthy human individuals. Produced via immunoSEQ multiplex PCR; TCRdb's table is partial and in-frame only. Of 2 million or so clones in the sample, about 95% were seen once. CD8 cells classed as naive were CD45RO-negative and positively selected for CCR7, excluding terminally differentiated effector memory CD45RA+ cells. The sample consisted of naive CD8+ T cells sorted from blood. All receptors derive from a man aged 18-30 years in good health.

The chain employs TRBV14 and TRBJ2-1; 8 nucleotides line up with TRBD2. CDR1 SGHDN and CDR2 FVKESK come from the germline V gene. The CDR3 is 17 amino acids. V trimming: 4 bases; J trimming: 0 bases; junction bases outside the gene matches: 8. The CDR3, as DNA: TGTGCCAGCAGCCTCCCACGGGGGGGGAGCTCCTACAATGAGCAGTTCTTC. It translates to CASSLPRGGSSYNEQFF.

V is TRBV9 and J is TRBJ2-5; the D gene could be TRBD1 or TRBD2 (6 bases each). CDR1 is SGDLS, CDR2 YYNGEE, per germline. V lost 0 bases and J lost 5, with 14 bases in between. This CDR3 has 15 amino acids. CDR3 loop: CASSVVGGREETQYF. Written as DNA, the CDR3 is TGTGCCAGCAGCGTAGTTGGGGGGCGCGAGGAGACCCAGTACTTC.

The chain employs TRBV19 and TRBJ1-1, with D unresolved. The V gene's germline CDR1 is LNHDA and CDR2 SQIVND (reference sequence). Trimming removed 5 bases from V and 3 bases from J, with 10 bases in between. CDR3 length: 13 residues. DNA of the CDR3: TGTGCCAGTAGTGACGGCCTTTACACTGAAGCTTTCTTT. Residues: CASSDGLYTEAFF.

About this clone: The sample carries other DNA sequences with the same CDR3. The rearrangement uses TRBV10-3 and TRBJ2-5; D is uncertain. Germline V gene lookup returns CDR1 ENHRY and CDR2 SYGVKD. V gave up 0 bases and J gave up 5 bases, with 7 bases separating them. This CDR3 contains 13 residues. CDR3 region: CAISESGGETQYF. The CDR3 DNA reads TGTGCCATCAGTGAGTCGGGCGGCGAGACCCAGTACTTC.

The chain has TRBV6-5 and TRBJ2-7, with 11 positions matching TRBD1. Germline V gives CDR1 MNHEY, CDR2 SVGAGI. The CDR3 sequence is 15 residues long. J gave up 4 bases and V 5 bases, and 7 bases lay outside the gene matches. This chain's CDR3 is CASSTPGQGGYEQYF. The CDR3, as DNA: TGTGCCAGCAGTACTCCGGGACAGGGGGGTTACGAGCAGTACTTC.

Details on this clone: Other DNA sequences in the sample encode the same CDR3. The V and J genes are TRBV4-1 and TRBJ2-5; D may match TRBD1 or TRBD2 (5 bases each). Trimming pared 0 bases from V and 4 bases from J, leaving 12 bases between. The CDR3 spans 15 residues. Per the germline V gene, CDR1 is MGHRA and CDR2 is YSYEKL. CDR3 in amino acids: CASSQDRGSGETQYF. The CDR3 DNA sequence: TGCGCCAGCAGCCAAGATCGGGGCAGCGGAGAGACCCAGTACTTC.

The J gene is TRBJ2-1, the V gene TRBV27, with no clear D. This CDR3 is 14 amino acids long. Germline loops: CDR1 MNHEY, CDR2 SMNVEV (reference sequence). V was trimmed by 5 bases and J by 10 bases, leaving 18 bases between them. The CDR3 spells CASSLGDGRREQFF. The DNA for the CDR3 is TGTGCCAGCAGTCTTGGCGACGGAAGGCGGGAGCAGTTCTTC.

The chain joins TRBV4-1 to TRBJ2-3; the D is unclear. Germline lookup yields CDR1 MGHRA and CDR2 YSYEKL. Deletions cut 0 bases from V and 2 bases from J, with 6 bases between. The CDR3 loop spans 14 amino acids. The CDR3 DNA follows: TGCGCCAGCAGCCAAGAACAGATCACAGATACGCAGTATTTT. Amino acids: CASSQEQITDTQYF.

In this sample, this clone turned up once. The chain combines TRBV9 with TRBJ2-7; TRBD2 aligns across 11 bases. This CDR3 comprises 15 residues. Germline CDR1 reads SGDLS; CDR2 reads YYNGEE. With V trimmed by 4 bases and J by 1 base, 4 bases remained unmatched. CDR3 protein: CASSSGLAASYEQYF. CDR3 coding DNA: TGTGCCAGCAGCTCGGGACTAGCGGCTTCCTACGAGCAGTACTTC.

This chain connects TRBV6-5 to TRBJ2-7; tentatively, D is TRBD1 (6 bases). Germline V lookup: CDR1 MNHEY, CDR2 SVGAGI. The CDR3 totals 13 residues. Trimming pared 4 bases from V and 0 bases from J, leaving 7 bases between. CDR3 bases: TGTGCCAGCAGTTGGGACATCTCCTACGAGCAGTACTTC. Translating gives CASSWDISYEQYF.